One and the same sample provided the 5 T cell receptor beta chains below, sequenced in a study of T cells after yellow fever vaccination. TCRdb used MiXCR to reprocess the 5' RACE reads, holding one entry per CDR3 protein. Counted here are under 350,000 distinct CDR3 sequences, 4.1% occurring once; the ten biggest clones make up around 25%. Sequencing was performed on PBMCs, taken 5 days after the yellow fever booster vaccination. The receptor source for this set is a man aged 18 to 35 who received the YFV17D yellow fever vaccine.

This clonotype was found a few times. The chain carries TRBV6-2 or TRBV6-3 and TRBJ1-5, with 8 bases identical to TRBD1. CDR1 is MNHEY and CDR2 is SVGEGT in the germline V gene. This CDR3 region has 12 residues. V was clipped by 5 bases and J by 9 bases; unmatched bases: 3. The CDR3 spells CASSTGGTPQHF. The CDR3 coding sequence is TGTGCCAGCAGTACAGGGGGAACGCCCCAGCATTTT.

The sample holds many counts of this clonotype. The CDR3 nucleotides are TGTGCCACCAGCAGAGATGGGACAGGCTACGAGCAGTACTTC. Translating gives CATSRDGTGYEQYF. This chain joins TRBV15 and TRBJ2-7, with 8 bases aligning to TRBD1. V lost 0 bases and J lost 3; bases outside the gene matches: 1. The CDR3 spans 14 residues. Per germline, CDR1 LNHNV and CDR2 YYDKDF (reference sequence).

The V gene is TRBV7-9, the J gene TRBJ1-1; D gene unclear. CDR3 length equals 12 residues. The V and J ends lost 5 bases and 13 bases respectively, with 17 bases between them. Germline values: CDR1 SEHNR, CDR2 FQNEAQ (reference sequence). The CDR3 nucleotides are TGTGCCAGCAGCGGGTTGGGTAGCCGGGATTTCTTT. Translated, it gives CASSGLGSRDFF.

This clonotype has ten or more counts. This rearrangement joins TRBV29-1 to TRBJ1-1; no clear D. This CDR3 is built from 13 residues. Germline V lookup: CDR1 SQVTM, CDR2 ANQGSEA. The germline V and J ends were trimmed by 6 bases and 0 bases, with 11 bases remaining between them. The CDR3, as DNA: TGCAGCGTCCACAGAGGTATGAACACTGAAGCTTTCTTT. It specifies CSVHRGMNTEAFF.

This clonotype occurred many times. The rearrangement links TRBV14 to TRBJ2-7; possibly TRBD2 for D (6 bases). Looked up from germline, CDR1 is SGHDN and CDR2 is FVKESK. The CDR3 contains 15 residues. Trimming cost V 4 bases and J 3 bases, with 16 bases left between them. CDR3 nucleotide sequence: TGTGCCAGCAGCCTAGGGACTGCCCCGGGCTACGAGCAGTACGTC. The encoded protein is CASSLGTAPGYEQYV.